This TCR beta chain was found in a study of blood T cell repertoires in COVID-19. The V gene's germline CDR1 is SGHNT and CDR2 YYREEE (reference sequence). The V segment lost 0 bases and the J segment 3 bases; nucleotides outside the gene matches: 10. The CDR3 runs to 19 residues. Produced via immunoSEQ multiplex PCR; TCRdb's table is partial and in-frame only. The data show fewer than 300,000 clones, over 75% seen once. Sequencing was carried out using peripheral blood. The chain has TRBV5-4 and TRBJ2-6, with 9 bases fitting TRBD1. This receptor was identified in a man in his forties or fifties with COVID-19, enrolled during active disease. CDR3 sequence reads: CASSLAGDRVGLGANVLTF. Here the CDR3 DNA reads TGTGCCAGCAGCTTGGCGGGGGACAGGGTCGGACTTGGGGCCAACGTCCTGACTTTC.